These T cell receptor beta chains were read from a single sample in a study of T cell changes during pregnancy in multiple sclerosis. The method was immunoSEQ multiplex PCR; TCRdb's version includes in-frame clones alone and lacks a portion of them. Here the sample spans under 80,000 clones, roughly 92% being singletons. The material was peripheral blood, obtained after pregnancy. Receptor source: a female donor in good health, enrolled as a control in a pregnancy study. CDR3s leave out the opening cysteine and the closing phenylalanine or tryptophan. A D gene is named only where the DNA matches it firmly. Size is stated for part of the rows, as once, few or many counts, or as a class when the clone is expanded.

size	V	D	J	CDR3
.	TRBV6-1	.	TRBJ1-1	ASTSLGGNTEAF
.	TRBV11-2	.	TRBJ1-4	ASSGQWDEKLF
.	TRBV4-3	.	TRBJ2-4	ASSQDSLAKNIQY
.	TRBV27	.	TRBJ2-7	ASSRLDSYEQY
.	TRBV28	TRBD2	TRBJ2-7	ASSLAGGAYEQY
.	TRBV9	.	TRBJ2-5	ASSLGAGEARETQY
.	TRBV27	TRBD1	TRBJ2-2	ASGGQGTGELF
few	TRBV5-1	TRBD1	TRBJ1-2	ASSLELGGGLYGYT
.	TRBV6-6	TRBD1	TRBJ2-1	ASSRQGASYNEQF
.	TRBV5-1	.	TRBJ2-1	ASSLRASEWDEQF
.	TRBV28	.	TRBJ2-5	ASGTRTDQETQY
.	TRBV27	.	TRBJ1-1	ASSLARLAEAF
.	TRBV5-1	.	TRBJ2-3	ASSSPGGKDTQY
.	TRBV18	.	TRBJ2-1	ASSPPNSEYEQF
.	TRBV14	TRBD2	TRBJ2-1	ASSRLAAYNEQF
.	TRBV2	.	TRBJ1-5	ASSDTGQPQH
.	TRBV7-8	TRBD1	TRBJ2-7	ASSLGAGGPYEQY
few	TRBV4-3	.	TRBJ2-5	ASSLGREGGETQY
once	TRBV15	.	TRBJ2-7	ATSRDVAGVSYEQY
.	TRBV18	.	TRBJ1-2	ASSPDRSYGYT
.	TRBV19	TRBD1	TRBJ2-2	ASRQTGDGTGELF
.	TRBV14	.	TRBJ1-2	ASSQTDNYGYT
once	TRBV19	.	TRBJ1-5	ASSIGSPLVYSNQPQH
.	TRBV28	.	TRBJ1-1	ASSSPRGTEAF
.	TRBV11-2	.	TRBJ1-1	ASSLQGNTEAF
.	TRBV28	TRBD1	TRBJ2-7	ASTNDRASYEQY
.	TRBV28	TRBD1	TRBJ2-7	ASSERQGNGEQY
.	TRBV23-1	TRBD1	TRBJ1-6	ASSQWDRVGSSYNSPLH
once	TRBV28	.	TRBJ2-3	ASSSPGWRDPDTQY
.	TRBV28	.	TRBJ1-2	ASSLAIAYGYT
.	TRBV18	TRBD2	TRBJ2-1	ASSPEFSGRFYNEQF
.	TRBV5-1	.	TRBJ1-2	ASSLATSIYGYT
.	TRBV28	.	TRBJ1-2	ASSLGYQRNGYT
.	TRBV6-5	.	TRBJ1-2	ASSPRGAWGYT
.	TRBV5-4	TRBD2	TRBJ2-2	ASSLGPSGNTGELF
.	TRBV4-1	.	TRBJ2-4	ASSQPLVGRIQY
.	TRBV11-2	.	TRBJ1-1	ASSSGLRNTEAF
.	TRBV15	.	TRBJ2-7	ATSRDKYRDYEQY
.	TRBV6-1	TRBD1	TRBJ1-5	ASSRDRGNQPQH
.	TRBV14	TRBD1	TRBJ1-6	ASSPRTGKGSPLH
.	TRBV7-3	.	TRBJ2-1	ASSSPRRDNEQF
.	TRBV9	.	TRBJ1-3	ASSPPRGRGGNTIY
.	TRBV14	.	TRBJ1-2	ASSQDLGLIYGYT
.	TRBV4-3	TRBD1	TRBJ1-2	ASSQELQGIYGYT
few	TRBV7-2	.	TRBJ1-6	ASSLAQGHFSPLH
.	TRBV2	.	TRBJ1-5	ASSVSGEHQPQH
.	TRBV7-9	.	TRBJ2-7	ASSLIAEGFHEQY